The 18 T cell receptor beta chains listed next were all sequenced from one sample in a study of PD-1 blockade in mismatch repair-deficient tumors. Assay used: immunoSEQ multiplex PCR; TCRdb lists only in-frame clones, some missing. This sample yields around 130,000 clones, of which about 90% are seen a single time; 10% to 15% belongs to the top ten. The specimen was peripheral blood, collected 70 to 72 weeks after starting pembrolizumab. The source is an adult with mismatch repair-deficient cancer.

The V call is TRBV7-6, the J call TRBJ2-1, with TRBD1 matching over 7 bases. CDR3 length equals 13 residues. V lost 5 bases and J lost 10; bases outside the gene matches: 8. Looked up from germline, CDR1 is SGHVS and CDR2 is FNYEAQ. The CDR3 here is CASSPQGGREQFF. Here the CDR3 DNA reads TGTGCCAGCAGCCCCCAAGGGGGCAGGGAGCAGTTCTTC.

The chain combines TRBV27 with TRBJ2-1; 9 bases agree with TRBD2. CDR1 MNHEY and CDR2 SMNVEV come from the germline V gene (reference sequence). CDR3 length equals 15 residues. With 5 bases clipped from V and 4 bases from J, the junction kept 6 bases outside the gene matches. CDR3 region: CASSPVAGAYNEQFF. CDR3 coding DNA: TGTGCCAGCAGTCCCGTAGCGGGAGCGTACAATGAGCAGTTCTTC.

This chain joins TRBV29-1 and TRBJ1-2; D not certain. Germline-derived CDR1 and CDR2 are SQVTM and ANQGSEA. V was cut by 0 bases and J by 5 bases, with 10 bases left in between. The CDR3 is made up of 13 amino acids. Written as DNA, the CDR3 is TGCAGCGTTGAAGAGGAATCGATGTATGGCTACACCTTC. Its protein product is CSVEEESMYGYTF.

The chain employs TRBV29-1 and TRBJ2-5, with unresolved D. Trimming stripped 5 bases from V and 4 bases from J, with 5 bases between. Germline V gene data show CDR1 as SQVTM and CDR2 as ANQGSEA. This CDR3 spans 10 amino acids. DNA for the CDR3: TGCAGCGTTTGGCGAGAGACCCAGTACTTC. It codes for CSVWRETQYF.

The chain links TRBV4-1 to TRBJ2-7; the D gene is possibly TRBD1 (6 bases). Trimming took 5 bases from V and 0 from J, leaving 14 bases between them. This CDR3 has 15 amino acids. Germline CDR1 MGHRA, CDR2 YSYEKL. The CDR3 coding sequence is TGCGCCAGCAGCTTACGGGACACTTTCTCCTACGAGCAGTACTTC. Its translation is CASSLRDTFSYEQYF.

The V call is TRBV7-9, the J call TRBJ1-4; D remains unclear. The germline gives CDR1 SEHNR, CDR2 FQNEAQ (reference sequence). This CDR3 has 16 residues. V lost 3 bases and J 5 bases, leaving 16 bases between the germline ends. CDR3 sequence: CASSFGRNYQNEKLFF. The DNA for the CDR3 is TGTGCCAGCAGCTTTGGACGGAACTACCAAAATGAAAAACTGTTTTTT.

V usage is TRBV27 and J usage is TRBJ2-1; 9 positions agree with TRBD2. The CDR3 consists of 16 residues. The V gene end was trimmed by 5 bases and the J gene end by 6 bases; junction bases not matched to a gene: 11. Germline V gives CDR1 MNHEY, CDR2 SMNVEV (reference sequence). CDR3 protein: CASSPLAGRWGNEQFF. CDR3 DNA: TGTGCCAGCAGTCCGCTAGCGGGGAGGTGGGGCAATGAGCAGTTCTTC.

The chain has TRBV7-9 and TRBJ2-5, with D possibly TRBD1 on 5 matching bases. V was cut by 5 bases and J by 6 bases, with 16 bases left in between. There are 14 residues in the CDR3. In germline, CDR1 is SEHNR, CDR2 FQNEAQ (reference sequence). DNA of the CDR3: TGTGCCAGCAGCCCCACGGCAGGGTTAAAGACCCAGTACTTC. Protein sequence: CASSPTAGLKTQYF.

This clone was detected only a few times. V is TRBV28 and J is TRBJ2-1; D uncertain. Germline values: CDR1 MDHEN, CDR2 SYDVKM. This CDR3 spans 13 amino acids. V lost 7 bases and J 4 bases, leaving 11 bases between the germline ends. In DNA form, the CDR3 reads TGTGCCAGCATCCCCCACTTGTACAATGAGCAGTTCTTC. It is translated as CASIPHLYNEQFF.

The V and J genes are TRBV27 and TRBJ2-1, with TRBD1 matching over 9 bases. Germline-derived CDR1 and CDR2 are MNHEY and SMNVEV (reference sequence). This CDR3 is built from 15 residues. After removal of 2 bases from V and 5 bases from J, the junction contained 4 bases not matched to a gene. The CDR3 coding sequence is TGTGCCAGCAGTTTACTAGGACAGGGGAACAATGAGCAGTTCTTC. This codes for CASSLLGQGNNEQFF.

This chain connects TRBV7-9 to TRBJ1-3, with 7 nucleotides matching TRBD1. V was pared by 1 base and J by 0 bases, with 12 bases of the junction left unmatched. The CDR3 totals 19 residues. CDR1 and CDR2 (germline): SEHNR, FQNEAQ (reference sequence). The CDR3 reads CASSLDPRDREYSGNTIYF. CDR3 bases: TGTGCCAGCAGCTTAGATCCCCGGGACAGAGAGTACTCTGGAAACACCATATATTTT. The entire variable domain, with the rest obtained from reference TRBV7-9 and TRBJ1-3, is as follows: DTGVSQNPRHKITKRGQNVTFRCDPISEHNRLYWYRQTLGQGPEFLTYFQNEAQLEKSRLLSDRFSAERPKGSFSTLEIQRTEQGDSAMYLCASSLDPRDREYSGNTIYFGEGSWLTVV.

This clone was seen only once. The genes are TRBV11-3 and TRBJ2-5; D is unresolved. Germline CDR1 and CDR2: SGHNT and YENEEA. V was clipped by 1 base and J by 4 bases, with 1 base between them. CDR3 length equals 11 residues. The CDR3 DNA is TGTGCCAGCAGCTTAGGAGAGACCCAGTACTTC. Amino acid sequence: CASSLGETQYF. The full variable domain, with the rest looked up from reference TRBV11-3 and TRBJ2-5, is EAGVVQSPRYKIIEKKQPVAFWCNPISGHNTLYWYLQNLGQGPELLIRYENEEAVDDSQLPKDRFSAERLKGVDSTLKIQPAELGDSAVYLCASSLGETQYFGPGTRLLVL.

The V and J genes are TRBV29-1 and TRBJ2-3, with D maybe TRBD1 (7 bases). Trimming removed 1 base at V and 6 bases at J, with 20 bases between. CDR3 length equals 16 residues. Germline V gene sequence: CDR1 SQVTM, CDR2 ANQGSEA. In DNA, the CDR3 is TGCAGCGTTGAAGGCGGGGACAGCGATTGGTTGGATACGCAGTATTTT. This sequence encodes CSVEGGDSDWLDTQYF.

This chain uses TRBV9 with TRBJ2-2; 10 bases are shared with TRBD2. Germline V gives CDR1 SGDLS, CDR2 YYNGEE. The CDR3 is made up of 16 amino acids. V trimming: 4 bases; J trimming: 1 base; junction bases outside the gene matches: 4. CDR3 region: CASSPRTSGNTGELFF. The CDR3 nucleotides read TGTGCCAGCAGCCCGAGGACTAGCGGGAACACCGGGGAGCTGTTTTTT.

The rearrangement links TRBV11-2 to TRBJ2-7; D is uncertain. The CDR3 totals 12 residues. The V gene lost 4 bases and the J gene lost 5 bases, with 9 bases spanning the gap. Germline loops: CDR1 SGHAT, CDR2 FQNNGV. In nucleotides, the CDR3 is TGTGCCAGCAGCTCAATGGTAGACGAGCAGTACTTC. This sequence encodes CASSSMVDEQYF.

The rearrangement uses TRBV9 and TRBJ2-7; TRBD2 agrees at 9 bases. The CDR3 extends over 14 amino acids. Unmatched junction bases numbered 8, after V lost 4 bases and J lost 6 bases. Germline loops: CDR1 SGDLS, CDR2 YYNGEE. This CDR3 reads CASSQQGTSIEQYF. CDR3 DNA sequence: TGTGCCAGCAGCCAGCAGGGGACTAGCATCGAGCAGTACTTC.

This chain uses TRBV27 with TRBJ2-1; weak D call: TRBD2 (6 bases). Deletions cut 3 bases from V and 2 bases from J, with 11 bases between. This CDR3 comprises 15 residues. CDR1 is MNHEY, CDR2 SMNVEV, per germline (reference sequence). CDR3 protein: CASSLGSGAYNEQFF. CDR3 bases: TGTGCCAGCAGTTTGGGCTCGGGAGCCTACAATGAGCAGTTCTTC.

The gene calls are TRBV10-3 and TRBJ2-6; TRBD1 aligns across 9 bases. Germline-derived CDR1 and CDR2 are ENHRY and SYGVKD. CDR3 length: 18 residues. V trimming: 3 bases; J trimming: 4 bases; junction bases outside the gene matches: 10. In nucleotides, the CDR3 is TGTGCCATCAGTGACTCGGACAGGGGCACCCTAGGGGCCAACGTCCTGACTTTC. Its translation is CAISDSDRGTLGANVLTF.